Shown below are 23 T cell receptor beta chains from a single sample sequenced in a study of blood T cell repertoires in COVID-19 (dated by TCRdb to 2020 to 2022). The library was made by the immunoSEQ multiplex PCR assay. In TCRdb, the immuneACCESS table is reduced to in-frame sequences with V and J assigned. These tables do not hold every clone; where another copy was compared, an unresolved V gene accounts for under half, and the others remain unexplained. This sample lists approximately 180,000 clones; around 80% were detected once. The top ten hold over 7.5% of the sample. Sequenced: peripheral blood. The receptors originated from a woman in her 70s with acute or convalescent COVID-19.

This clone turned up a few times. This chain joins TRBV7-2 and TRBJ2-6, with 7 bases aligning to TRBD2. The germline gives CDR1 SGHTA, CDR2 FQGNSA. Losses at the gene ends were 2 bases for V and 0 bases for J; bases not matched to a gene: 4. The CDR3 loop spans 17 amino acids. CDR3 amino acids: CASSLWGGTSGANVLTF. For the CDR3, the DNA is TGTGCCAGCAGCTTATGGGGGGGGACCTCTGGGGCCAACGTCCTGACTTTC.

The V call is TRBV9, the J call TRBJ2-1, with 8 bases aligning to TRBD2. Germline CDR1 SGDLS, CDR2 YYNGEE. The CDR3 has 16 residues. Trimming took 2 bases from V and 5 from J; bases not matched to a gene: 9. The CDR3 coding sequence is TGTGCCAGCAGCGTGGGAAGGACTAGCAGCAACAATGAGCAGTTCTTC. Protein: CASSVGRTSSNNEQFF.

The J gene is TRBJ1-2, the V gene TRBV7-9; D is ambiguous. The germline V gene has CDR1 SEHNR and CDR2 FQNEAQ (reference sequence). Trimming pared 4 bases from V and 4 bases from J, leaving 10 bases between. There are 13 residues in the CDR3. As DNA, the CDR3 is TGTGCCAGCAGCTCCGGACTGAGCTATGGCTACACCTTC. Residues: CASSSGLSYGYTF.

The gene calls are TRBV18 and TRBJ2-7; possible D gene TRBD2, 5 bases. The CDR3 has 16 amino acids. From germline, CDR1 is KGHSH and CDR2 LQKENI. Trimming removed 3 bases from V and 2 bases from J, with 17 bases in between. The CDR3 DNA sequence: TGTGCCAGCTCACCTCAAGAGGGATCCCTCCCCTACGAGCAGTACTTC. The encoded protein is CASSPQEGSLPYEQYF.

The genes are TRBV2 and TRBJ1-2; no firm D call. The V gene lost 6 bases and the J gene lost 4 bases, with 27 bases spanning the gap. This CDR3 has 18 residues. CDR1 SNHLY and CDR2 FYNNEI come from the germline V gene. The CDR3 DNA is TGTGCCAGCAGAGAATTTACGGTGGGCCTCAGTGGGCCCTATGGCTACACCTTC. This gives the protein CASREFTVGLSGPYGYTF.

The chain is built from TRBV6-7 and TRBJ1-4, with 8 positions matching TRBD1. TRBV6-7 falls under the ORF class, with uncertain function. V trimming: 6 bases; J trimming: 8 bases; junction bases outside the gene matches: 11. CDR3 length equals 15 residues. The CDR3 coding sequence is TGTGCCAGCAGCCGCAGGGGGCAGGGGGCCGAAAAACTGTTTTTT. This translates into CASSRRGQGAEKLFF.

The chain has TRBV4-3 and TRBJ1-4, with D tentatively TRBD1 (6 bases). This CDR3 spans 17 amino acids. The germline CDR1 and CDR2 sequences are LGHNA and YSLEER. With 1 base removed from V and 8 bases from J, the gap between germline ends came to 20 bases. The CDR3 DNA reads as TGCGCCAGCAGCCAAGTGGGGGCGAGTATCAACGGGGAAAAACTGTTTTTT. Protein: CASSQVGASINGEKLFF.

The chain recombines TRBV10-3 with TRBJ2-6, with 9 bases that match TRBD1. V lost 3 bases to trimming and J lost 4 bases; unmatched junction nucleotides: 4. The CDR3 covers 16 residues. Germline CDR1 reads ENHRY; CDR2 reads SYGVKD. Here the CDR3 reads CAISDGTGTGANVLTF. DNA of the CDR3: TGTGCCATCAGTGATGGGACAGGGACCGGGGCCAACGTCCTGACTTTC.

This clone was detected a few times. The CDR3 DNA is TGTGCCAGCAGCCAAACCGGACAGGGGCCCTACGAGCAGTACTTC. Translation gives CASSQTGQGPYEQYF. J is TRBJ2-7 and V is TRBV11-2; 9 bases map to TRBD1. The CDR3 spans 15 residues. V dropped 5 bases and J dropped 2; count of bases not matched to a gene: 7. Germline loops: CDR1 SGHAT, CDR2 FQNNGV. The full variable domain, in which reference TRBV11-2 and TRBJ2-7 provide the parts outside the CDR3, is EAGVAQSPRYKIIEKRQSVAFWCNPISGHATLYWYQQILGQGPKLLIQFQNNGVVDDSQLPKDRFSAERLKGVDSTLKIQPAKLEDSAVYLCASSQTGQGPYEQYFGPGTRLTVT.

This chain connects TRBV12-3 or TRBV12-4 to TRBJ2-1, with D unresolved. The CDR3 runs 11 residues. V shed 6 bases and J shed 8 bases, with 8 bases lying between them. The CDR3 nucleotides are TGTGCCAGCAGCCCGGTATATGAGCAGTTCTTC. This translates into CASSPVYEQFF.

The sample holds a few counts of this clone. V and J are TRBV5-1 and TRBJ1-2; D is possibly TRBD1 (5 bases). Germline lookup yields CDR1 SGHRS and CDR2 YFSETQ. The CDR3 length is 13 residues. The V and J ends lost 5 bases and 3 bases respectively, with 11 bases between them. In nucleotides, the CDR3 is TGCGCCAGCAGAGAAAGCAGGGACTATGGCTACACCTTC. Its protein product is CASRESRDYGYTF.

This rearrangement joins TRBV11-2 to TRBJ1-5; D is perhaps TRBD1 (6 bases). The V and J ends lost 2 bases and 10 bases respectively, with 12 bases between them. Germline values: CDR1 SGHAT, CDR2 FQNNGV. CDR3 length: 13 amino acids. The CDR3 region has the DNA TGTGCCAGCAGCTTAAGGACAGACAGCCCCCAGCATTTT. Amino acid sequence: CASSLRTDSPQHF.

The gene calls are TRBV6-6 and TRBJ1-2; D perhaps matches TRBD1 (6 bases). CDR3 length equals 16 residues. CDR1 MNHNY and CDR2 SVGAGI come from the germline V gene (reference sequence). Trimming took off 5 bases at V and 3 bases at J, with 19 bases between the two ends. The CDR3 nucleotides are TGTGCCAGCAGTCGAGCCGGGACAATAGAGGACTATGGCTACACCTTC. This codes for CASSRAGTIEDYGYTF.

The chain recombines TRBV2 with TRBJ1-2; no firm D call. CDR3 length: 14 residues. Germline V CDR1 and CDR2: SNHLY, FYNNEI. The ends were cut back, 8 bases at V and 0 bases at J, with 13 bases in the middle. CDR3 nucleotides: TGTGCCAGCGGGGAGGAGAAACCTAACTATGGCTACACCTTC. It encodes CASGEEKPNYGYTF.

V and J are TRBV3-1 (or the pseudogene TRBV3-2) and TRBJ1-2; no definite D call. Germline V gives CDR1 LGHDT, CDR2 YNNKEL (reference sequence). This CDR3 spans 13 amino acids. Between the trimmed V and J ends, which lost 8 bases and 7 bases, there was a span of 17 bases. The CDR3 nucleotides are TGTGCCAGCGAAACCAAAGGGAGGACTGGCTACACCTTC. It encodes CASETKGRTGYTF.

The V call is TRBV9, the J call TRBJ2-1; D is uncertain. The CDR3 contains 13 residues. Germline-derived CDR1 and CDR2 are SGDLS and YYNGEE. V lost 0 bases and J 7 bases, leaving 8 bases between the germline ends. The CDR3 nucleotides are TGTGCCAGCAGCGTAGGTTCAGAAAATGAGCAGTTCTTC. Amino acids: CASSVGSENEQFF.

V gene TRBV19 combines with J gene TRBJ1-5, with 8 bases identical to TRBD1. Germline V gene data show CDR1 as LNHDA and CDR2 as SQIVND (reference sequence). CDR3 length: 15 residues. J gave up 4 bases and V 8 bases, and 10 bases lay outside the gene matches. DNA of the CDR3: TGTGCCAGTTCTGCCAGGGGGCTCCCTAATCAGCCCCAGCATTTT. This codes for CASSARGLPNQPQHF. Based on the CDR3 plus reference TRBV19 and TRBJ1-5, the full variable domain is DGGITQSPKYLFRKEGQNVTLSCEQNLNHDAMYWYRQDPGQGLRLIYYSQIVNDFQKGDIAEGYSVSREKKESFPLTVTSAQKNPTAFYLCASSARGLPNQPQHFGDGTRLSIL.

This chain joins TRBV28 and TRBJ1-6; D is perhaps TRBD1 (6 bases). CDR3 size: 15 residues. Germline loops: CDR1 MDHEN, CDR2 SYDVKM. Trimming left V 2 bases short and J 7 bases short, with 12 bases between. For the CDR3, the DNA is TGTGCCAGCAGTTTAATCGACAGGCAGAATTCACCCCTCCACTTT. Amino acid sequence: CASSLIDRQNSPLHF.

The DNA for the CDR3 is TGTGCCAGCAGCGCCCTAGCGATTACCTATAATTCACCCCTCCACTTT. It encodes CASSALAITYNSPLHF. The V call is TRBV7-2, the J call TRBJ1-6; D is unresolved. Trimming left V 5 bases short and J 2 bases short, with 13 bases between. CDR1 SGHTA and CDR2 FQGNSA come from the germline V gene. The CDR3 runs to 16 residues.

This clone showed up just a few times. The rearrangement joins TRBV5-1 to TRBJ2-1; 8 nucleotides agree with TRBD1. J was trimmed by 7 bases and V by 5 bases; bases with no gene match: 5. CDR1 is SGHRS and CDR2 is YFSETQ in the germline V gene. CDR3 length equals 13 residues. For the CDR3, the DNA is TGCGCCAGCAGTAGGCAGGGGGCAAATGAGCAGTTCTTC. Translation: CASSRQGANEQFF.

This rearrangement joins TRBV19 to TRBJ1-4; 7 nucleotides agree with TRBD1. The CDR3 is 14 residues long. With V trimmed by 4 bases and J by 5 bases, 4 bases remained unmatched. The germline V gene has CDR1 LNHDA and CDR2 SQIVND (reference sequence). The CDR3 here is CASSTGQQNEKLFF. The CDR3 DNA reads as TGTGCCAGTAGTACGGGACAGCAGAATGAAAAACTGTTTTTT. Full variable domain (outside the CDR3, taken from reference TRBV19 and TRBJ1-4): DGGITQSPKYLFRKEGQNVTLSCEQNLNHDAMYWYRQDPGQGLRLIYYSQIVNDFQKGDIAEGYSVSREKKESFPLTVTSAQKNPTAFYLCASSTGQQNEKLFFGSGTQLSVL.

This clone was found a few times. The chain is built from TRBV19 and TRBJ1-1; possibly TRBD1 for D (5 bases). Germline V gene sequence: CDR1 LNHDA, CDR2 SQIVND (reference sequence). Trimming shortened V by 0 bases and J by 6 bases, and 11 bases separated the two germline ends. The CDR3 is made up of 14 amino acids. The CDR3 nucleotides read TGTGCCAGTAGTATAGACCTGACAGACGCTGAAGCTTTCTTT. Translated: CASSIDLTDAEAFF.

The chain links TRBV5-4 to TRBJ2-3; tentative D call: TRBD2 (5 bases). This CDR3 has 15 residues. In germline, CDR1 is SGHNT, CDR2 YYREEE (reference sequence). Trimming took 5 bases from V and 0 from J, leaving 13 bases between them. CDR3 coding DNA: TGTGCCAGCAGTTCTAGGACTGCTAGCACAGATACGCAGTATTTT. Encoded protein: CASSSRTASTDTQYF. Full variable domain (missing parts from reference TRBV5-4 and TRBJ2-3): ETGVTQSPTHLIKTRGQQVTLRCSSQSGHNTVSWYQQALGQGPQFIFQYYREEENGRGNFPPRFSGLQFPNYSSELNVNALELDDSALYLCASSSRTASTDTQYFGPGTRLTVL.